This T cell receptor beta chain is drawn from a study of OX40 agonist ivuxolimab in advanced cancers. The wider study: Partial responses, seen in three patients, involved one hepatocellular carcinoma and two cutaneous melanomas. General observations from the study: Clones of CD4+ and CD8+ blood T cells grew by week 6 at doses of 0.1 to 3.0 mg/kg.

Trimming took 0 bases from V and 1 from J, leaving 6 bases between them. Germline V gives CDR1 SEHNR, CDR2 FQNEAQ (reference sequence). The CDR3 has 15 amino acids. In the case of this clone: Its antigen remains unidentified.

The method was immunoSEQ multiplex PCR; TCRdb's version includes in-frame clones alone and lacks a portion of them. The sample includes about 75,000 clones, about 85% of them seen just once. Blood specimens came from baseline, cycle 4 day 1, and cycle 7 day 1. This TCR derives from an adult with an advanced solid tumor such as melanoma, head and neck, liver or kidney cancer. This rearrangement joins TRBV7-9 to TRBJ2-2; the D is unclear. The sequenced sample was CD4+ or CD8+ T cells sorted from blood, obtained in a trial of the OX40 agonist ivuxolimab. Written as DNA, the CDR3 is TGTGCCAGCAGCTTAGCGGTTCTGAACACCGGGGAGCTGTTTTTT. This gives the protein CASSLAVLNTGELFF. The full variable domain, completed using reference TRBV7-9 and TRBJ2-2, is DTGVSQNPRHKITKRGQNVTFRCDPISEHNRLYWYRQTLGQGPEFLTYFQNEAQLEKSRLLSDRFSAERPKGSFSTLEIQRTEQGDSAMYLCASSLAVLNTGELFFGEGSRLTVL.